The table lists the clone carrying this T cell receptor beta chain with many counts. Its specificity is unknown. This CDR3 comprises 14 residues. Germline-derived CDR1 and CDR2 are SGHTA and FQGNSA. V was pared by 5 bases and J by 5 bases, with 12 bases between. These data belong to a study of neurological immune-mediated disorders. General study results and limits: Because no CDR3 amino acid sequences were shared across subjects by expanded clones, private repertoires were suggested in all groups.

In TCRdb, the 5' RACE reads were re-called with MiXCR into one record per CDR3 protein. The sample records about 30,000 distinct CDR3 sequences, about 15% being singletons. The chain joins TRBV7-2 to TRBJ2-2; maybe TRBD1 (6 bases). Sequenced material: PBMCs. The receptor comes from a man aged 65 to 85 in good health. The CDR3 DNA reads TGTGCCAGCAGCACCAGGGGCGGGACCGGGGAGCTGTTTTTT. Protein sequence: CASSTRGGTGELFF.